The rows below give T cell receptor beta chains drawn from one sample of a study of blood T cell repertoires in COVID-19. Here immunoSEQ multiplex PCR was the method, and the copy in TCRdb shows in-frame clones only, minus some. The sample includes under 300,000 clones, 75% to 85% of them seen just once. The sequenced sample consisted of peripheral blood. The source of these receptors is a man in his forties or fifties who had recovered from COVID-19. Each CDR3 is given with its conserved first and last residue. Fields, in order: CDR3 DNA, CDR3 protein, J gene, D gene, V gene. D genes are given only for firm matches.

CDR3 DNA: TGTGCCAGCAGTAGGGACAGATATAATTCACCCCTCCACTTT
CDR3 protein: CASSRDRYNSPLHF
J gene: TRBJ1-6
D gene: TRBD1
V gene: TRBV2

CDR3 DNA: TGTGCCAGCAGCGGCTACGGGGGGGCGTCTTTCGAGCAGTACTTC
CDR3 protein: CASSGYGGASFEQYF
J gene: TRBJ2-7
D gene: TRBD2
V gene: TRBV5-8

CDR3 DNA: TGTGCCAGTAGTATGCGGGGGTGGGGACATGGCTACACCTTC
CDR3 protein: CASSMRGWGHGYTF
J gene: TRBJ1-2
D gene: .
V gene: TRBV19

CDR3 DNA: TGTGCCTGGGCATGGCCAGGGGTCTACGAGCAGTACTTC
CDR3 protein: CAWAWPGVYEQYF
J gene: TRBJ2-7
D gene: .
V gene: TRBV30

CDR3 DNA: TGTGCCAGTAATAAGCCCGCAACTAATGAAAAACTGTTTTTT
CDR3 protein: CASNKPATNEKLFF
J gene: TRBJ1-4
D gene: .
V gene: TRBV19

CDR3 DNA: TGCGCCAGCAGCTTAGGGGGGGTGCCAGCTAACTATGGCTACACCTTC
CDR3 protein: CASSLGGVPANYGYTF
J gene: TRBJ1-2
D gene: .
V gene: TRBV5-1

CDR3 DNA: TGTGCCAGCAGCCTGGGACTAGCGGGAGGACTAGATACGCAGTATTTT
CDR3 protein: CASSLGLAGGLDTQYF
J gene: TRBJ2-3
D gene: TRBD2
V gene: TRBV5-5

CDR3 DNA: TGTGCCAGCAGTCTATTCACAGACTCCTACAATGAGCAGTTCTTC
CDR3 protein: CASSLFTDSYNEQFF
J gene: TRBJ2-1
D gene: .
V gene: TRBV27

CDR3 DNA: TGTGCCAGCAGCCCCGAGGCCTCACGGCGGTCACCCCTCCACTTT
CDR3 protein: CASSPEASRRSPLHF
J gene: TRBJ1-6
D gene: .
V gene: TRBV7-9

CDR3 DNA: TGTGCCAGCAGTTATTCGGCGGGAGGGCGTACAGATACGCAGTATTTT
CDR3 protein: CASSYSAGGRTDTQYF
J gene: TRBJ2-3
D gene: TRBD2
V gene: TRBV6-2/TRBV6-3

CDR3 DNA: TGTGCCAGCTCACCACCGGGTGGACAGGGGTACGAGCAGTACTTC
CDR3 protein: CASSPPGGQGYEQYF
J gene: TRBJ2-7
D gene: TRBD1
V gene: TRBV18

CDR3 DNA: TGTGCCAGCAGCTTAACCGGGACTAGCGAAGTATATACGCAGTATTTT
CDR3 protein: CASSLTGTSEVYTQYF
J gene: TRBJ2-3
D gene: TRBD2
V gene: TRBV5-4

CDR3 DNA: TGTGCCAGCAGTTACTCGAGGGACTCCTCACCGGATACGCAGTATTTT
CDR3 protein: CASSYSRDSSPDTQYF
J gene: TRBJ2-3
D gene: .
V gene: TRBV6-5

CDR3 DNA: TGTGCCACCAGCCCGGCCTCCCAGGGGGCGGGGGCTAATGAAGCTTTCTTT
CDR3 protein: CATSPASQGAGANEAFF
J gene: TRBJ1-1
D gene: TRBD1
V gene: TRBV15

CDR3 DNA: TGCAGCGTTGCGGGGGGAGGAAACACCATATATTTT
CDR3 protein: CSVAGGGNTIYF
J gene: TRBJ1-3
D gene: .
V gene: TRBV29-1

CDR3 DNA: TGTGCCAGCAGCTTAGCAGGGGCGGCTAATGAAAAACTGTTTTTT
CDR3 protein: CASSLAGAANEKLFF
J gene: TRBJ1-4
D gene: .
V gene: TRBV13

CDR3 DNA: TGCGCCAGCAGTGAGCCCCCGCGGGAGACCCAGTACTTC
CDR3 protein: CASSEPPRETQYF
J gene: TRBJ2-5
D gene: .
V gene: TRBV10-2

CDR3 DNA: TGTGCCAGCGCCCTTGGGGGGTCCTATGGCTACACCTTC
CDR3 protein: CASALGGSYGYTF
J gene: TRBJ1-2
D gene: .
V gene: TRBV27

CDR3 DNA: TGTGCCTGGCGACTAGCGGGAGGTAGAGATACGCAGTATTTT
CDR3 protein: CAWRLAGGRDTQYF
J gene: TRBJ2-3
D gene: TRBD2
V gene: TRBV30

CDR3 DNA: TGTGCCAGCAGCTTAGGACAGGGGAACTATGGCTACACCTTC
CDR3 protein: CASSLGQGNYGYTF
J gene: TRBJ1-2
D gene: TRBD1
V gene: TRBV11-2

CDR3 DNA: TGTGCCAGCAGTTCGACTAACGAAGAGACCCAGTACTTC
CDR3 protein: CASSSTNEETQYF
J gene: TRBJ2-5
D gene: .
V gene: TRBV6-5

CDR3 DNA: TGTGCCAGCAGCCTACGACAGGAGAACACTGAAGCTTTCTTT
CDR3 protein: CASSLRQENTEAFF
J gene: TRBJ1-1
D gene: .
V gene: TRBV11-3